The TCR beta chain under discussion was sequenced for a study of blood T cell repertoires in COVID-19. The protocol was immunoSEQ multiplex PCR, while the TCRdb copy is restricted to in-frame clones and leaves out a portion. Among about 46,000 clones, 70% to 90% were seen once, and the ten largest hold around 3.1%. V shed 1 base and J shed 1 base, with 10 bases lying between them. The CDR3 is made up of 14 amino acids. The germline gives CDR1 GTSNPN, CDR2 SVGIG (reference sequence). Participants were aged roughly 18 to 90 years, lived in roughly 25 US areas, and enrolled virtually. The chain employs TRBV30 and TRBJ2-5, with TRBD1 as a possible D gene (6 bases). The clonotype originates from a woman aged 50 to 60 who had recovered from COVID-19. The sequencing sample was made of PBMCs or T cells enriched from blood (not recorded which). The DNA for the CDR3 is TGTGCCTGGAGTGCCGGACAGAGCCAAGAGACCCAGTACTTC. Its protein product is CAWSAGQSQETQYF.